This entry features one T cell receptor beta chain sequence. The antigen is not known. This specimen comes from a study of CD4 T cells in relation to SARS-CoV-2 and coronaviruses. Study conclusions and caveats: No crossreactivity against non-spike viral proteins was tested here. SARS-CoV-2-driven expansion was significantly weaker in crossreactive than monoreactive clones.

The assay was immunoSEQ multiplex PCR, and TCRdb's table has in-frame clones only and misses some. The data hold about 36,000 clones, with 70% to 85% observed a single time. This receptor was identified in an adult with COVID-19. The specimen sequenced was memory CD4+ T cells from PBMCs, cultured in vitro.

CDR3: CASSDSGRAPGELFF. DNA for the CDR3: TGTGCCAGCAGTGATAGCGGGAGGGCCCCTGGGGAGCTGTTTTTT. The chain combines TRBV25-1 with TRBJ2-2; 11 nucleotides line up with TRBD2. V dropped 3 bases and J dropped 8; count of bases not matched to a gene: 5. CDR1 MGHDK and CDR2 SYGVNS come from the germline V gene. The CDR3 sequence is 15 residues long.